This entry describes one TCR beta chain. The antigen is unknown. The data belong to a study of T cell responses to AZD1222 COVID-19 vaccine. Study at large: Pooled together were second doses at about 4 or about 12 weeks. Study-wide findings and caveats: None of the repertoires were sampled until the peak T cell response had passed. The study found Spike-specific TCR breadth and depth rose after two AZD1222 doses.

Germline lookup yields CDR1 SNHLY and CDR2 FYNNEI. Deletions cut 7 bases from V and 1 base from J, with 11 bases between. The CDR3 length is 15 residues. Sequenced by immunoSEQ multiplex PCR; TCRdb stores in-frame clones only, minus some. The sample holds tens of thousands of clones; approximately 83% are singletons and the top ten take 52%. The rearrangement joins TRBV2 to TRBJ2-6; D gene unclear. This sample comprised peripheral blood, obtained on day 0 of AZD1222 vaccination. This sequence was found in an adult in good health. CDR3 sequence (DNA): TGTGCCAGCACAACCAGGACGTCTGGGGCCAACGTCCTGACTTTC. The encoded protein is CASTTRTSGANVLTF. The complete variable domain, with remaining parts taken from reference TRBV2 and TRBJ2-6, reads EPEVTQTPSHQVTQMGQEVILRCVPISNHLYFYWYRQILGQKVEFLVSFYNNEISEKSEIFDDQFSVERPDGSNFTLKIRSTKLEDSAMYFCASTTRTSGANVLTFGAGSRLTVL.